The sequence of this TCR beta chain was determined in a study of blood T cell repertoires in COVID-19. This CDR3 has 16 residues. V dropped 3 bases and J dropped 0 bases, with 12 bases sitting between them. In germline, CDR1 is LGHDT, CDR2 YNNKEL (reference sequence). This clone has only one observation. Sequencing used immunoSEQ multiplex PCR; TCRdb keeps in-frame clones, though not all of them. The profile shows around 95,000 clones, approximately 84% of them singletons. Source material: peripheral blood. The rearrangement uses TRBV3-1 (or the pseudogene TRBV3-2) and TRBJ2-1; perhaps TRBD2 as D (6 bases). This receptor was taken from a man in his thirties or forties in a cohort sampled during active COVID-19. Here the CDR3 reads CASSQASGYSYNEQFF. The CDR3 nucleotides are TGTGCCAGCAGCCAGGCAAGCGGGTACTCCTACAATGAGCAGTTCTTC.